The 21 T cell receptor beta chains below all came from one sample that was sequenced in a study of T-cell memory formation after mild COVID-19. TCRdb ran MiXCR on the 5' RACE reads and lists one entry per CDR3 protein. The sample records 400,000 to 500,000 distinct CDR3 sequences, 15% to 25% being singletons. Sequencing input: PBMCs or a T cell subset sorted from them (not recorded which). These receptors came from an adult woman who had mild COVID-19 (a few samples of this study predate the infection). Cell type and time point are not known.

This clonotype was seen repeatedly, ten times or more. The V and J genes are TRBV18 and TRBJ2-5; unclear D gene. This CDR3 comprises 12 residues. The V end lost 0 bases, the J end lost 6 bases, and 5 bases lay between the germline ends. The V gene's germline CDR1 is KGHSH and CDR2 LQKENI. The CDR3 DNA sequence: TGTGCCAGCTCACCACCGGGGAAGACCCAGTACTTC. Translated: CASSPPGKTQYF.

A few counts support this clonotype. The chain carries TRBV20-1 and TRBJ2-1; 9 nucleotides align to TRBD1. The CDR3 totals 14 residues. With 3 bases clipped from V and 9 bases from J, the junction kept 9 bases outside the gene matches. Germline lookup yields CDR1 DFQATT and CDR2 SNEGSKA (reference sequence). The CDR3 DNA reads TGCAGTGCTAGTAACAGGGGGCGTTCTCGTGAGCAGTTCTTC. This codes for CSASNRGRSREQFF.

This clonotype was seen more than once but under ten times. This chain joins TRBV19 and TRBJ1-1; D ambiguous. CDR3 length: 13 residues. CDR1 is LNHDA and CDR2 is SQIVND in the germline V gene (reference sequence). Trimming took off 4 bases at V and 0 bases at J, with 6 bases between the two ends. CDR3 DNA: TGTGCCAGTAGTAACACAGTGAACACTGAAGCTTTCTTT. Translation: CASSNTVNTEAFF.

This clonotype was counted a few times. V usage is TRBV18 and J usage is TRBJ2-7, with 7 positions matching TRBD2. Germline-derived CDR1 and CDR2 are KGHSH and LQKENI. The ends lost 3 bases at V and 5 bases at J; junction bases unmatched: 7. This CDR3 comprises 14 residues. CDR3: CASSPVRERDEQYF. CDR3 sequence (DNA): TGTGCCAGCTCACCGGTGCGGGAGAGGGACGAGCAGTACTTC.

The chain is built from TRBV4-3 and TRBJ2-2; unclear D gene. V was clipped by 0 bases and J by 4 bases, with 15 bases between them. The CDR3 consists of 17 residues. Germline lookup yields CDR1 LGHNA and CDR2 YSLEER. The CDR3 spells CASSQDRGRAGTGELFF. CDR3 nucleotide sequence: TGCGCCAGCAGCCAAGATCGTGGCCGGGCTGGCACCGGGGAGCTGTTTTTT.

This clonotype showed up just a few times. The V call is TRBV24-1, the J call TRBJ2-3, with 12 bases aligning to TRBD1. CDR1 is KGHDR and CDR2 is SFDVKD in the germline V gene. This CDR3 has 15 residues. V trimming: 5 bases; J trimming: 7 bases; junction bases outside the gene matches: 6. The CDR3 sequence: CATSAGTGGVHTQYF. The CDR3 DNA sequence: TGTGCCACCAGTGCTGGGACAGGGGGCGTACATACGCAGTATTTT.

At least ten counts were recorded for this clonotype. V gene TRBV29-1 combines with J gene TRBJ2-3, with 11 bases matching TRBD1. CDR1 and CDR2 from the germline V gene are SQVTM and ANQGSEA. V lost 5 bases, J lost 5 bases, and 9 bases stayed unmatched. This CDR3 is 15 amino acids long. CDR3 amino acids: CSVLSGTGGLDTQYF. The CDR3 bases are TGCAGCGTTCTATCCGGGACAGGGGGATTAGATACGCAGTATTTT.

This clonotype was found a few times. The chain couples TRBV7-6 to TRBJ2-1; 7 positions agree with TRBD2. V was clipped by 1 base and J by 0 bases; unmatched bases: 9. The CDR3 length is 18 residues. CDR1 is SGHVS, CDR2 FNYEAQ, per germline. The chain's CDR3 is CASSLDPASGNSYNEQFF. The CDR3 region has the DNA TGTGCCAGCAGCTTAGATCCCGCTAGCGGTAACTCCTACAATGAGCAGTTCTTC.

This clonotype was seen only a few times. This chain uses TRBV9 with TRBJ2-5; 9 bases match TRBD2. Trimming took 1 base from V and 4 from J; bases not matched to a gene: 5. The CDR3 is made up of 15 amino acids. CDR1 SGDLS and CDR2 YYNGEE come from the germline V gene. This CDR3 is CASSVIAGVLETQYF. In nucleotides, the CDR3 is TGTGCCAGCAGCGTAATAGCGGGAGTTCTAGAGACCCAGTACTTC.

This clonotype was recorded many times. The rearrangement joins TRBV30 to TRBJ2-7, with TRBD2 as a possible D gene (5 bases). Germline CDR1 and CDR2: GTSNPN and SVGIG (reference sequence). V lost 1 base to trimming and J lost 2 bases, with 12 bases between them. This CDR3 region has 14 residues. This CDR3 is CAWSAGLAPYEQYF. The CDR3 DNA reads TGTGCCTGGAGTGCAGGATTAGCGCCCTACGAGCAGTACTTC.

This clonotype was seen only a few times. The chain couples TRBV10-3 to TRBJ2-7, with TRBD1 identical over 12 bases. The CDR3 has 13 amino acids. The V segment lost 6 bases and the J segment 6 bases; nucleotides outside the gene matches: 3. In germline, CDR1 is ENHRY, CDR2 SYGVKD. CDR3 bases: TGTGCCATCAGCGGGACAGGGGGCCCCGAGCAGTACTTC. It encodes CAISGTGGPEQYF.

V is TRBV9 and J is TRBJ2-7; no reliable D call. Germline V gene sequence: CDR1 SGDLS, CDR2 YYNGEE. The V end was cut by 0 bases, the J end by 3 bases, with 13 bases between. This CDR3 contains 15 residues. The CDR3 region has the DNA TGTGCCAGCAGCGTAGTGTCAGCTGAACTCTACGAGCAGTACTTC. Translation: CASSVVSAELYEQYF.

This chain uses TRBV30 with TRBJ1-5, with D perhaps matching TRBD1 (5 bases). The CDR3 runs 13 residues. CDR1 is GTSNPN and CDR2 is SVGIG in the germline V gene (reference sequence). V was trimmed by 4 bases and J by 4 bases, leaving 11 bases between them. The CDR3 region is CAWTAGGNQPQHF. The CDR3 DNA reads TGTGCCTGGACCGCCGGGGGAAATCAGCCCCAGCATTTT. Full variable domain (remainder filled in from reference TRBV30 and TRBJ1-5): SQTIHQWPATLVQPVGSPLSLECTVEGTSNPNLYWYRQAAGRGLQLLFYSVGIGQISSEVPQNLSASRPQDRQFILSSKKLLLSDSGFYLCAWTAGGNQPQHFGDGTRLSIL.

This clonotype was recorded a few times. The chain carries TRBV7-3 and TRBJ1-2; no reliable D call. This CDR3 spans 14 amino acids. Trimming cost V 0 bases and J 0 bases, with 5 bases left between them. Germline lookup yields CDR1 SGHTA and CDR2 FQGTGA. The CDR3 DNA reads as TGTGCCAGCAGCTTAACGGCCTCTAACTATGGCTACACCTTC. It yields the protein CASSLTASNYGYTF.

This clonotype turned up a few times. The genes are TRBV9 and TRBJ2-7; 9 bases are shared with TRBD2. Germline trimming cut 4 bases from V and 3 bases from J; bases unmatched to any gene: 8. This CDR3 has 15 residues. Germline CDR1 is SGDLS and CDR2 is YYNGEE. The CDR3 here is CASSPDGLASYEQYF. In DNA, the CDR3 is TGTGCCAGCAGCCCCGACGGACTAGCGAGCTACGAGCAGTACTTC.

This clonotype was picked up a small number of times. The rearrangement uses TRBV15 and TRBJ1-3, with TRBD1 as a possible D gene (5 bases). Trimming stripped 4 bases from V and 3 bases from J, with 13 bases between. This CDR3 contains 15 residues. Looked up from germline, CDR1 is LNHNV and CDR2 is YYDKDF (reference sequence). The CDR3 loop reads CATSITREGGNTIYF. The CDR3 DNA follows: TGTGCCACCAGCATTACCAGGGAAGGTGGAAACACCATATATTTT.

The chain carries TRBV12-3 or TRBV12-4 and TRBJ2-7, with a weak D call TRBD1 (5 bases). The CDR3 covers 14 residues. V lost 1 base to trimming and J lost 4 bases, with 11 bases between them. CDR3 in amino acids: CASSLGGRDYEQYF. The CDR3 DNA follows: TGTGCCAGCAGTTTAGGGGGCAGGGATTACGAGCAGTACTTC.

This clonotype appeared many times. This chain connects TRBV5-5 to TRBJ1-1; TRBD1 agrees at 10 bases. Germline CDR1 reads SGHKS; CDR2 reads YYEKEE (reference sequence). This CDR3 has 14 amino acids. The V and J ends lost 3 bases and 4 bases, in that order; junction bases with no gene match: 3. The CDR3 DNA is TGTGCCAGCAGCTCTTGGACAGGGGGCACTGAAGCTTTCTTT. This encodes CASSSWTGGTEAFF.

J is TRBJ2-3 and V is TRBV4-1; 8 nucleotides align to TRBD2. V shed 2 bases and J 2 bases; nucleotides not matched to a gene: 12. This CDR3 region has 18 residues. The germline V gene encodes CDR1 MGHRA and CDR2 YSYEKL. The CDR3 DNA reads TGCGCCAGCAGCCAAATACCCTTAGCGGGGCAAGTCACAGATACGCAGTATTTT. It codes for CASSQIPLAGQVTDTQYF.

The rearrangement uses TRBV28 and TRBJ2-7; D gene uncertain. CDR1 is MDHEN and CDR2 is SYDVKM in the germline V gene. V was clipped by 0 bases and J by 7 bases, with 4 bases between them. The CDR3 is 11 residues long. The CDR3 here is CASSLWTEQYF. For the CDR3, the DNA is TGTGCCAGCAGTTTATGGACAGAGCAGTACTTC.

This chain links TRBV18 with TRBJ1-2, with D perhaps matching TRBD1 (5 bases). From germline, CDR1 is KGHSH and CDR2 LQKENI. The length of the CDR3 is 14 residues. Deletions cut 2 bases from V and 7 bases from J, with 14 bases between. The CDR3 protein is CASSPSLRDAGYTF. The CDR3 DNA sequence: TGTGCCAGCTCACCAAGCCTCAGGGATGCTGGCTACACCTTC.